What follows are 16 T cell receptor beta chains derived from one specimen sequenced in a study of T cells in Graves' hyperthyroidism and ophthalmopathy. Amplification yielded TCR beta CDR3 regions, with RNA transcripts as the source. The study used the HTBI primer set for a first-round RT-PCR of the TCR CDR3. Using its own MiXCR run on the multiplex PCR reads, TCRdb lists one record per CDR3 protein. The repertoire includes 550,000 to 850,000 distinct CDR3 sequences, 18% of them detected once, and 15% to 20% sits in the top ten. The sequenced sample was blood. These receptors were obtained from a woman in her forties or fifties with Graves' hyperthyroidism that later progressed to Graves' ophthalmopathy.

The gene calls are TRBV19 and TRBJ1-1; D is unresolved. Trimming removed 6 bases from V and 11 bases from J, with 13 bases in between. The CDR3 spans 11 residues. Looked up from germline, CDR1 is LNHDA and CDR2 is SQIVND (reference sequence). In nucleotides, the CDR3 is TGTGCCAGTAGGGGCCTCGATGGGGCTTTCTTT. Its translation is CASRGLDGAFF.

The chain joins TRBV12-3 or TRBV12-4 to TRBJ1-5, with D unresolved. The CDR3 is made up of 15 amino acids. Trimming stripped 0 bases from V and 6 bases from J, with 12 bases between. CDR3 in DNA: TGTGCCAGCAGTTTAGCGGGCAGTTCGGGTCAGCCCCAGCATTTT. This codes for CASSLAGSSGQPQHF.

The table lists this clonotype with a few counts. The V gene is TRBV27, the J gene TRBJ1-4, with unresolved D. Trimming left V 6 bases short and J 2 bases short, with 10 bases between. The germline gives CDR1 MNHEY, CDR2 SMNVEV (reference sequence). This CDR3 spans 14 amino acids. The CDR3 DNA sequence: TGTGCCAGCAGCCCCCGGAGTACTAATGAAAAACTGTTTTTT. Amino acid sequence: CASSPRSTNEKLFF.

This clonotype was seen only a few times. The chain is built from TRBV7-9 and TRBJ1-5; a possible D gene is TRBD1 (5 bases). Germline V gene lookup returns CDR1 SEHNR and CDR2 FQNEAQ (reference sequence). The CDR3 covers 15 residues. Trimming removed 0 bases at V and 5 bases at J, with 11 bases between. Here the CDR3 reads CASSLAGAHDQPQHF. The CDR3, as DNA: TGTGCCAGCAGCTTAGCAGGGGCTCACGATCAGCCCCAGCATTTT.

This clonotype was recorded many times. The genes are TRBV12-3 or TRBV12-4 and TRBJ1-1, with 11 bases that match TRBD1. This CDR3 region has 15 residues. J lost 4 bases, V lost 5 bases, and 6 bases had no gene match. The CDR3 loop reads CASSALGTGGTEAFF. The DNA for the CDR3 is TGTGCCAGCAGTGCGCTTGGGACAGGGGGCACTGAAGCTTTCTTT.

V usage is TRBV9 and J usage is TRBJ2-1; 10 bases line up with TRBD1. After removal of 4 bases from V and 1 base from J, the junction contained 5 bases not matched to a gene. The CDR3 totals 16 residues. Germline V lookup: CDR1 SGDLS, CDR2 YYNGEE. CDR3 nucleotide sequence: TGTGCCAGCAGCCCTCGGACAGGGGGGTCCTACAATGAGCAGTTCTTC. Translation: CASSPRTGGSYNEQFF.

This clonotype was found once. Sequence at one end of the junction differs from germline and may be a read error. This chain joins TRBV6-4 and TRBJ2-7, with 8 positions matching TRBD2. Germline V gene lookup returns CDR1 MRHNA and CDR2 SNTAGT. CDR3 length: 16 residues. CDR3 loop: CASSYSERGTTDEQYF. CDR3 sequence (DNA): TGTGCCAGCAGTTACTCGGAGCGGGGGACAACCGACGAGCAGTACTTC.

This clonotype was detected only a few times. The chain joins TRBV12-3 or TRBV12-4 to TRBJ2-1; maybe TRBD2 (6 bases). Deletions cut 6 bases from V and 7 bases from J, with 22 bases between. The CDR3 is made up of 16 amino acids. Here the CDR3 reads CASSPGAASKGNEQFF. The CDR3 DNA reads TGTGCCAGCAGCCCGGGAGCGGCTTCAAAGGGGAATGAGCAGTTCTTC.

This clonotype was counted ten times or more. This sequence joins TRBV5-1 and TRBJ2-1; the D gene is possibly TRBD2 (5 bases). Germline V lookup: CDR1 SGHRS, CDR2 YFSETQ. The CDR3 is 15 residues long. V lost 3 bases, J lost 6 bases, and 16 bases lay in between. Here the CDR3 DNA reads TGCGCCAGCAGCTCTCGGTCGACCCGGGGCAATGAGCAGTTCTTC. Its translation is CASSSRSTRGNEQFF.

Turning to this clonotype: One end of the junction is discordant with germline, which a read error may explain. V gene TRBV12-3 or TRBV12-4 combines with J gene TRBJ2-2; a possible D gene is TRBD1 (6 bases). The CDR3 has 15 amino acids. CDR3 residues: CASSSLTGKTGELVF. The DNA of the CDR3 is TGTGCCAGCAGTTCCTTAACAGGGAAAACCGGGGAGCTGGTTTTT.

This clonotype was counted between two and nine times. The chain has TRBV27 and TRBJ1-2; D may be TRBD1 (5 bases). V was shortened by 2 bases and J by 3 bases, with 10 bases between the two germline ends. The CDR3 is 14 residues long. Germline V gene lookup returns CDR1 MNHEY and CDR2 SMNVEV (reference sequence). The CDR3 nucleotides are TGTGCCAGCAGTTTAAGGGACCCTTACTATGGCTACACCTTC. Its protein is CASSLRDPYYGYTF.

This clonotype was seen at least ten times. The J gene is TRBJ2-1, the V gene TRBV5-1; 8 nucleotides line up with TRBD1. Germline values: CDR1 SGHRS, CDR2 YFSETQ. V shed 5 bases and J 2 bases; nucleotides not matched to a gene: 6. The CDR3 totals 15 residues. DNA for the CDR3: TGCGCCAGCAGACCCGGACAGGGACCCTACAATGAGCAGTTCTTC. It specifies CASRPGQGPYNEQFF.

This clonotype was detected only a few times. The J gene is TRBJ2-7, the V gene TRBV6-1; weak D call: TRBD2 (6 bases). V gave up 9 bases and J gave up 0 bases, with 18 bases separating them. This CDR3 comprises 15 residues. The germline V gene encodes CDR1 MNHNS and CDR2 SASEGT. In DNA, the CDR3 is TGTGCCAGTAGAGACCGGGACTTGAGCTCCTACGAGCAGTACTTC. This sequence encodes CASRDRDLSSYEQYF.

This clonotype was observed at least ten times. The chain links TRBV3-1 to TRBJ1-1; possible D gene TRBD1, 5 bases. Trimming took off 4 bases at V and 0 bases at J, with 15 bases between the two ends. The CDR3 spans 16 residues. Germline assignment: CDR1 LGHDT and CDR2 YNNKEL (reference sequence). The CDR3 is CASSPATAKLNTEAFF. In DNA, the CDR3 is TGTGCCAGCAGCCCCGCGACAGCGAAGTTGAACACTGAAGCTTTCTTT.

The rearrangement joins TRBV4-2 to TRBJ2-5; TRBD2 agrees at 12 bases. V lost 6 bases and J lost 3; bases outside the gene matches: 8. This CDR3 has 16 amino acids. Germline loops: CDR1 LGHNA, CDR2 YNFKEQ. The CDR3 nucleotides read TGTGCCAGCAGAAGTCTACTAGCGGGGGGCGAAGAGACCCAGTACTTC. This encodes CASRSLLAGGEETQYF.

This rearrangement joins TRBV19 to TRBJ2-1, with 7 bases matching TRBD1. J lost 1 base, V lost 5 bases, and 11 bases had no gene match. Germline loops: CDR1 LNHDA, CDR2 SQIVND (reference sequence). The CDR3 loop spans 17 amino acids. CDR3 DNA sequence: TGTGCCAGTAGTTTACGAAGACAGGGTTATTCCTACAATGAGCAGTTCTTC. This codes for CASSLRRQGYSYNEQFF.